The clone carrying this T cell receptor (beta chain) was seen a few times. The data derive from a study of blood T cell repertoires in COVID-19. For the study at large: There were acute and convalescent COVID-19 samples, and they came from the United States, Italy and Spain.

In the authors' methods: Cell counts per sample came from amplifying reference gene primers. Only in-frame clones appear in the TCRdb table, and some are missing; sequencing was by immunoSEQ multiplex PCR. Clone size and the V and J calls come from that table; the DNA yielded D and trimming. The table lists some 48,000 clones, 84% of them singletons. In germline, CDR1 is SGHTA, CDR2 FQGTGA. Trimming left V 5 bases short and J 4 bases short, with 11 bases between. This CDR3 is built from 13 residues. The clonotype originates from a human donor in a cohort sampled during active COVID-19. The chain carries TRBV7-3 and TRBJ1-1; D may be TRBD1 (6 bases). The sequenced sample was peripheral blood. CDR3 nucleotides: TGTGCCAGCAGCCCGCAGGGGCTCACTGAAGCTTTCTTT. This codes for CASSPQGLTEAFF. Filled out from reference TRBV7-3 and TRBJ1-1, the complete variable domain reads GAGVSQTPSNKVTEKGKYVELRCDPISGHTALYWYRQSLGQGPEFLIYFQGTGAADDSGLPNDRFFAVRPEGSVSTLKIQRTERGDSAVYLCASSPQGLTEAFFGQGTRLTVV.